This T cell receptor beta chain was captured in a study of cytomegalovirus exposure and HLA in healthy donors. This CDR3 has 14 residues. The V gene's germline CDR1 is SGHRS and CDR2 YFSETQ. V lost 0 bases, J lost 1 base, and 7 bases lay in between. This clone showed up just a few times. Its antigen remains unknown. Points from the study as a whole: Later analysis demonstrated an association between a missense DCLRE1C variant and TCR beta V- and J-gene trimming. The later analysis indicated that the majority of CMV-associated TCR beta chains appeared HLA-restricted. The authors considered a cluster of highly shared sequence variants likely to be a sequencing artifact. Productive rates of about 87% or about 30% were seen for most TCR beta V segments in an earlier analysis.

It was with 60 Vbeta and 13 Jbeta primers that the PCR ran. TCRdb's table, derived via immunoSEQ multiplex PCR, lists solely in-frame clones and lacks some. This repertoire shows 90,000 to 110,000 clones, roughly an eighth found once; its top ten account for 15% to 20%. This chain links TRBV5-1 with TRBJ1-1; no reliable D call. The clonotype originates from a middle-aged man in good health and CMV-seropositive. The sample taken for sequencing was PBMCs. The DNA for the CDR3 is TGCGCCAGCAGCTTGGCCAGGTCGAACACTGAAGCTTTCTTT. Translating it yields CASSLARSNTEAFF.